The 27 T cell receptor beta chains below were found in one sample sequenced in a study of CD8+ T cells in alopecia areata. As for treatment: oral pan-JAK inhibitor, 5-10 mg twice daily. RNA extraction was followed by reverse transcription into cDNA, which acted as the sequencing template. Data came from immunoSEQ multiplex PCR; TCRdb stores just in-frame clones and leaves some out. The sample includes around 200,000 clones, roughly 50% of them seen just once. This material consisted of CD8+ T cells sorted from blood, taken at week 24, from a patient treated with tofacitinib. These receptors all stem from a human donor with alopecia areata.

CDR3 nucleotides: TGCAGCGTGGATCGGCAGGGCGGCAGCGATGAGCAGTTCTTC. Protein product: CSVDRQGGSDEQFF. The rearrangement links TRBV29-1 to TRBJ2-1; possible D gene TRBD1, 5 bases. CDR3 length equals 14 residues. Germline loops: CDR1 SQVTM, CDR2 ANQGSEA. V shed 6 bases and J shed 8 bases, with 20 bases lying between them.

This clone appeared a few times. The gene calls are TRBV7-8 and TRBJ2-1; D remains unclear. The germline gives CDR1 SGHVS, CDR2 FQNEAQ. This CDR3 region has 14 residues. V lost 1 base and J 4 bases, leaving 8 bases between the germline ends. DNA of the CDR3: TGTGCCAGCAGCTTAGGGGCAAATTACAATGAGCAGTTCTTC. Amino acids: CASSLGANYNEQFF.

This clone was found a few times. J is TRBJ2-3 and V is TRBV7-8, with D uncertain. Per germline, CDR1 SGHVS and CDR2 FQNEAQ. The CDR3 runs 16 residues. The V gene lost 4 bases and the J gene lost 0 bases, with 14 bases spanning the gap. CDR3 DNA sequence: TGTGCCAGCAGCTCACCCCGGGTCCCTAGCACAGATACGCAGTATTTT. Translating it yields CASSSPRVPSTDTQYF.

CDR3 nucleotide sequence: TGTGCCAGCAGTTTGTCCCAGGGTGAACATTCCTACGAGCAGTACTTC. It specifies CASSLSQGEHSYEQYF. The V and J genes are TRBV27 and TRBJ2-7, with D tentatively TRBD1 (5 bases). Trimming removed 3 bases from V and 1 base from J, with 16 bases in between. The CDR3 is made up of 16 amino acids. Per germline, CDR1 MNHEY and CDR2 SMNVEV (reference sequence).

This clone was picked up a small number of times. The chain employs TRBV29-1 and TRBJ1-1; D gene ambiguous. The CDR3 is made up of 12 amino acids. Trimming left V 7 bases short and J 0 bases short, with 9 bases between. The germline CDR1 and CDR2 sequences are SQVTM and ANQGSEA. CDR3 nucleotides: TGCAGCGCCGCCCCCGTGAACACTGAAGCTTTCTTT. Protein product: CSAAPVNTEAFF.

This clone was recorded once. The chain employs TRBV30 and TRBJ1-1; D is ambiguous. Per the germline V gene, CDR1 is GTSNPN and CDR2 is SVGIG (reference sequence). This CDR3 region has 11 residues. V dropped 4 bases and J dropped 0 bases, with 3 bases sitting between them. The CDR3 DNA sequence: TGTGCCTGGATGTTGAACACTGAAGCTTTCTTT. It yields the protein CAWMLNTEAFF.

The chain employs TRBV10-3 and TRBJ2-3; maybe TRBD2 (5 bases). The CDR3 length is 14 residues. Germline V gene data show CDR1 as ENHRY and CDR2 as SYGVKD. V was cut by 10 bases and J by 0 bases, with 14 bases left in between. In DNA form, the CDR3 reads TGTGCCAGCAAGCAGGAGGCTAGCACAGATACGCAGTATTTT. As protein: CASKQEASTDTQYF.

This rearrangement joins TRBV4-3 to TRBJ1-2; 9 bases align to TRBD1. CDR1 and CDR2 from the germline V gene are LGHNA and YSLEER. The CDR3 extends over 16 amino acids. The V and J ends lost 0 bases and 6 bases, in that order; junction bases with no gene match: 8. The CDR3, as DNA: TGCGCCAGCAGCCAAGATCCGGGGACAGGGCGGAATGGCTACACCTTC. Amino acids: CASSQDPGTGRNGYTF.

This clone came up a few times. This chain uses TRBV4-3 with TRBJ2-2; D unclear. CDR1 and CDR2 from the germline V gene are LGHNA and YSLEER. V was clipped by 6 bases and J by 5 bases, with 13 bases between them. The CDR3 has 14 amino acids. CDR3 in amino acids: CASSKADGTGELFF. In nucleotides, the CDR3 is TGCGCCAGCAGTAAGGCTGACGGAACCGGGGAGCTGTTTTTT.

The chain combines TRBV2 with TRBJ2-7; TRBD2 matches at 7 bases. There are 14 residues in the CDR3. Germline-derived CDR1 and CDR2 are SNHLY and FYNNEI. V lost 10 bases, J lost 4 bases, and 13 bases stayed unmatched. CDR3 sequence: CATMSGTAIYEQYF. CDR3 DNA: TGTGCCACCATGAGCGGGACCGCCATTTACGAGCAGTACTTC.

This chain connects TRBV4-1 to TRBJ2-7; D tentatively reads TRBD1 or TRBD2 (6 bases each). Germline loops: CDR1 MGHRA, CDR2 YSYEKL. The V and J ends lost 0 bases and 5 bases respectively, with 14 bases between them. The CDR3 is 15 residues long. CDR3 in amino acids: CASSQDLGGLDEQYF. Written as DNA, the CDR3 is TGCGCCAGCAGCCAAGATCTTGGGGGGCTGGACGAGCAGTACTTC.

The V gene is TRBV7-9, the J gene TRBJ2-3, with D uncertain. Germline assignment: CDR1 SEHNR and CDR2 FQNEAQ (reference sequence). The ends were cut back, 1 base at V and 6 bases at J, with 5 bases in the middle. The CDR3 has 12 amino acids. The CDR3 protein is CASSLVIDTQYF. The CDR3 DNA is TGTGCCAGCAGCTTAGTTATTGATACGCAGTATTTT.

The rearrangement links TRBV30 to TRBJ2-7; no definite D call. The CDR3 has 12 amino acids. Germline values: CDR1 GTSNPN, CDR2 SVGIG (reference sequence). V gave up 2 bases and J gave up 1 base, with 6 bases separating them. The CDR3 region is CAWSPASYEQYF. CDR3 DNA sequence: TGTGCCTGGAGTCCCGCATCCTACGAGCAGTACTTC.

CDR3: CASSLAAGMSNQPQHF. CDR3 nucleotide sequence: TGTGCCAGCAGCTTAGCGGCAGGGATGAGCAATCAGCCCCAGCATTTT. This rearrangement joins TRBV7-2 to TRBJ1-5; D possibly corresponds to TRBD1 (5 bases). V was pared by 0 bases and J by 1 base, with 10 bases between. The germline V gene has CDR1 SGHTA and CDR2 FQGNSA. The CDR3 has 16 amino acids.

V gene TRBV6-5 combines with J gene TRBJ2-2; maybe TRBD1 (8 bases). Germline V gene lookup returns CDR1 MNHEY and CDR2 SVGAGI. V lost 4 bases and J 4 bases, leaving 16 bases between the germline ends. The CDR3 length is 16 residues. The CDR3, as DNA: TGTGCCAGCAGTTTAACAGGGGGGGAGGGCACCGGGGAGCTGTTTTTT. It encodes CASSLTGGEGTGELFF.

Only a few counts were recorded for this clone. This sequence joins TRBV27 and TRBJ1-5; D might be TRBD1 (5 bases). The V end was cut by 7 bases, the J end by 4 bases, with 8 bases between. The CDR3 loop spans 12 amino acids. The germline gives CDR1 MNHEY, CDR2 SMNVEV (reference sequence). The CDR3 spells CASTSGNQPQHF. The DNA of the CDR3 is TGTGCCAGCACTTCAGGGAATCAGCCCCAGCATTTT.

This chain links TRBV2 with TRBJ1-2; D gene uncertain. Trimming removed 4 bases at V and 3 bases at J, with 6 bases between. The CDR3 has 12 amino acids. Germline V gives CDR1 SNHLY, CDR2 FYNNEI. CDR3 DNA: TGTGCCAGCAGTGGCCAGGACTATGGCTACACCTTC. Its translation is CASSGQDYGYTF.

This clone was found many times. The rearrangement uses TRBV7-9 and TRBJ2-3; 12 bases are a match to TRBD2. This CDR3 is 18 amino acids long. Germline CDR1 reads SEHNR; CDR2 reads FQNEAQ (reference sequence). Germline trimming cut 4 bases from V and 3 bases from J; bases unmatched to any gene: 11. The CDR3 spells CASSSSTSGGGRTDTQYF. The CDR3 DNA reads TGTGCCAGCAGCTCCTCGACTAGCGGGGGCGGAAGAACAGATACGCAGTATTTT. Variable domain in full (rest from reference TRBV7-9 and TRBJ2-3): DTGVSQNPRHKITKRGQNVTFRCDPISEHNRLYWYRQTLGQGPEFLTYFQNEAQLEKSRLLSDRFSAERPKGSFSTLEIQRTEQGDSAMYLCASSSSTSGGGRTDTQYFGPGTRLTVL.

This chain joins TRBV11-2 and TRBJ1-1; D might be TRBD1 (5 bases). Trimming took off 5 bases at V and 3 bases at J, with 13 bases between the two ends. Germline CDR1 and CDR2: SGHAT and FQNNGV. The CDR3 sequence is 14 residues long. The CDR3 sequence: CASSPDEGHTEAFF. The CDR3 nucleotides are TGTGCCAGCAGCCCCGATGAGGGGCACACTGAAGCTTTCTTT. The whole variable domain, filled in from reference TRBV11-2 and TRBJ1-1, reads EAGVAQSPRYKIIEKRQSVAFWCNPISGHATLYWYQQILGQGPKLLIQFQNNGVVDDSQLPKDRFSAERLKGVDSTLKIQPAKLEDSAVYLCASSPDEGHTEAFFGQGTRLTVV.

This clone was recorded a few times. J is TRBJ2-5 and V is TRBV5-6; D not resolved. CDR1 is SGHDT, CDR2 YYEEEE, per germline. The CDR3 contains 12 residues. The germline V and J ends were trimmed by 0 bases and 5 bases, with 5 bases remaining between them. CDR3: CASSLGDETQYF. In DNA, the CDR3 is TGTGCCAGCAGCTTGGGTGACGAGACCCAGTACTTC.

As for this clone: One junction end disagrees with the germline gene, perhaps due to a read error. The chain employs TRBV6-1 and TRBJ2-5; the match to TRBD1 covers 7 bases. The CDR3 spans 12 residues. Germline CDR1 is MNHNS and CDR2 is SASEGT. The CDR3 region is CASSKTGTALDF. The DNA of the CDR3 is TGTGCCAGCTCCAAAACCGGGACAGCGCTGGACTTC.

The chain links TRBV30 to TRBJ1-6; 7 positions agree with TRBD1. The CDR3 totals 14 residues. Trimming at V came to 0 bases and at J to 5 bases, leaving 1 base not matched to a gene. The germline V gene encodes CDR1 GTSNPN and CDR2 SVGIG (reference sequence). Here the CDR3 reads CAWSVGTDNSPLHF. For the CDR3, the DNA is TGTGCCTGGAGTGTCGGGACAGATAATTCACCCCTCCACTTT.

This clone appeared a few times. J is TRBJ1-5 and V is TRBV6-5; 8 bases fit TRBD1. The CDR3 spans 14 residues. Per the germline V gene, CDR1 is MNHEY and CDR2 is SVGAGI. Trimming cost V 3 bases and J 4 bases; bases outside gene matches: 2. This CDR3 reads CASSYGQGNQPQHF. CDR3 in DNA: TGTGCCAGCAGTTATGGACAGGGTAATCAGCCCCAGCATTTT.

This clone was seen a single time. V usage is TRBV4-1 and J usage is TRBJ1-2; 7 bases are shared with TRBD1. J lost 7 bases, V lost 1 base, and 12 bases had no gene match. The CDR3 has 16 residues. Germline V gene data show CDR1 as MGHRA and CDR2 as YSYEKL. The CDR3: CASSQADKTGALGYTF. The CDR3 DNA follows: TGCGCCAGCAGCCAAGCGGACAAAACAGGGGCACTTGGCTACACCTTC.

In its sample, this clone was seen a few times. The chain combines TRBV4-3 with TRBJ1-1; tentatively, D is TRBD1 (5 bases). The CDR3 spans 14 residues. V was shortened by 0 bases and J by 5 bases, with 10 bases between the two germline ends. Germline-derived CDR1 and CDR2 are LGHNA and YSLEER. CDR3 DNA: TGCGCCAGCAGCCAAGATCAGGGTACGACTGAAGCTTTCTTT. Translating it yields CASSQDQGTTEAFF.

V and J are TRBV29-1 and TRBJ1-2; 8 bases line up with TRBD1. V lost 0 bases, J lost 4 bases, and 28 bases stayed unmatched. Germline CDR1 is SQVTM and CDR2 is ANQGSEA. The length of the CDR3 is 22 residues. The CDR3 DNA sequence: TGCAGCGTTGAAGATCGGAGGGTTGGAAGGGACAGGTCCCAGGGGGTTTCCTATGGCTACACCTTC. Residues: CSVEDRRVGRDRSQGVSYGYTF.

This chain uses TRBV7-2 with TRBJ2-5, with TRBD2 matching over 8 bases. The CDR3 contains 14 residues. The germline V gene has CDR1 SGHTA and CDR2 FQGNSA. The junction had 5 bases not matched to a gene; V was cut back by 7 bases and J by 1 base. This chain's CDR3 is CASIRAGVQETQYF. In DNA, the CDR3 is TGTGCCAGCATACGAGCGGGGGTCCAAGAGACCCAGTACTTC.